The 31 T cell receptor beta chains below were found in one sample sequenced in a study of control samples from healthy donors and cancer patients. The protocol was immunoSEQ multiplex PCR, while the TCRdb copy is restricted to in-frame clones and leaves out a portion. The sample has roughly 130,000 clones, 90% seen once; the top ten hold 2.5%. Sequenced material: blood. The receptors originated from a man between 18 and 29 years old in good health.

The chain is built from TRBV30 and TRBJ2-3; 14 nucleotides align to TRBD2. This CDR3 is 18 amino acids long. Germline CDR1 GTSNPN, CDR2 SVGIG (reference sequence). V lost 0 bases to trimming and J lost 6 bases; unmatched junction nucleotides: 11. In DNA, the CDR3 is TGTGCCTGGAGTGTACAGGGGACTAGCGGGGGATGGGTGGATACGCAGTATTTT. It encodes CAWSVQGTSGGWVDTQYF.

The gene calls are TRBV3-1 (or the pseudogene TRBV3-2) and TRBJ2-5, with 10 bases matching TRBD2. The CDR3 sequence is 17 residues long. CDR1 and CDR2 from the germline V gene are LGHDT and YNNKEL (reference sequence). V shed 1 base and J 5 bases; nucleotides not matched to a gene: 10. In nucleotides, the CDR3 is TGTGCCAGCAGCCAAGGGCCCACTAGCGGGGCTGGTGAGACCCAGTACTTC. Translated, it gives CASSQGPTSGAGETQYF.

The rearrangement links TRBV25-1 to TRBJ1-6; D might be TRBD1 (6 bases). The CDR3 consists of 16 residues. Trimming shortened V by 6 bases and J by 0 bases, and 12 bases separated the two germline ends. CDR1 is MGHDK, CDR2 SYGVNS, per germline. The CDR3 coding sequence is TGTGCCAGCAGCCACACAGGGAGCTCCTATAATTCACCCCTCCACTTT. Translated, it gives CASSHTGSSYNSPLHF.

The chain has TRBV6-5 and TRBJ1-6; D is ambiguous. V lost 2 bases to trimming and J lost 6 bases, with 11 bases between them. The CDR3 length is 15 residues. Looked up from germline, CDR1 is MNHEY and CDR2 is SVGAGI. The CDR3 is CASSYTRASNSPLHF. CDR3 nucleotides: TGTGCCAGCAGTTACACGCGGGCCTCTAATTCACCCCTCCACTTT.

This chain links TRBV24-1 with TRBJ2-1, with 7 positions matching TRBD2. The CDR3 contains 16 residues. Per germline, CDR1 KGHDR and CDR2 SFDVKD. With 1 base clipped from V and 0 bases from J, the junction kept 2 bases outside the gene matches. This CDR3 reads CATSDLGGSSYNEQFF. The CDR3 DNA is TGTGCCACCAGTGATTTAGGCGGGAGCTCCTACAATGAGCAGTTCTTC.

This clone was detected only a few times. The chain joins TRBV3-1 (or the pseudogene TRBV3-2) to TRBJ2-1; no clear D. The CDR3 contains 16 residues. Trimming shortened V by 1 base and J by 7 bases, and 17 bases separated the two germline ends. Germline V gives CDR1 LGHDT, CDR2 YNNKEL (reference sequence). The CDR3 coding sequence is TGTGCCAGCAGCCAAGTCGGTCTGTCATGGTGGAATGAGCAGTTCTTC. Its translation is CASSQVGLSWWNEQFF.

This chain joins TRBV4-1 and TRBJ1-2; D ambiguous. Deletions cut 3 bases from V and 2 bases from J, with 13 bases between. The CDR3 has 15 residues. Germline CDR1 MGHRA, CDR2 YSYEKL. Written as DNA, the CDR3 is TGCGCCAGCAGCCAGCCAACTGGGTACAACTATGGCTACACCTTC. Translating gives CASSQPTGYNYGYTF.

This clone turned up a few times. The rearrangement links TRBV2 to TRBJ2-3, with D perhaps TRBD2 (7 bases). CDR3 length: 16 residues. The germline V and J ends were trimmed by 4 bases and 0 bases, with 14 bases remaining between them. Germline lookup yields CDR1 SNHLY and CDR2 FYNNEI. In DNA, the CDR3 is TGTGCCAGCAGTGTTGTGGGGGGGGCTAGCACAGATACGCAGTATTTT. It codes for CASSVVGGASTDTQYF. The full variable domain, its missing parts supplied by reference TRBV2 and TRBJ2-3, is EPEVTQTPSHQVTQMGQEVILRCVPISNHLYFYWYRQILGQKVEFLVSFYNNEISEKSEIFDDQFSVERPDGSNFTLKIRSTKLEDSAMYFCASSVVGGASTDTQYFGPGTRLTVL.

With regard to this clone: The same CDR3 also results from other DNA sequences found in this sample. The V and J genes are TRBV6-5 and TRBJ1-2; 10 bases are shared with TRBD1. V was clipped by 6 bases and J by 7 bases; unmatched bases: 2. Per the germline V gene, CDR1 is MNHEY and CDR2 is SVGAGI. This CDR3 has 12 residues. This CDR3 reads CASRGQGGGYTF. The CDR3 DNA sequence: TGTGCCAGCAGAGGACAGGGGGGTGGCTACACCTTC.

The rearrangement uses TRBV7-8 and TRBJ1-6, with D uncertain. Germline CDR1 SGHVS, CDR2 FQNEAQ. V lost 1 base to trimming and J lost 9 bases, with 7 bases between them. The CDR3 has 13 amino acids. CDR3 sequence reads: CASSLGASSPLHF. Written as DNA, the CDR3 is TGTGCCAGCAGCTTAGGGGCTAGTTCACCCCTCCACTTT.

The rearrangement links TRBV7-2 to TRBJ1-2, with D perhaps matching TRBD1 (5 bases). V lost 0 bases and J lost 6, with 8 bases in between. The CDR3 is 13 amino acids. CDR1 and CDR2 from the germline V gene are SGHTA and FQGNSA. The CDR3 sequence: CASSLAGTNGYTF. The CDR3 coding sequence is TGTGCCAGCAGCTTAGCAGGGACCAATGGCTACACCTTC.

This chain connects TRBV24-1 to TRBJ2-7; a weak D match, TRBD1 (6 bases). The CDR3 spans 13 residues. Germline V gives CDR1 KGHDR, CDR2 SFDVKD. V lost 3 bases and J 5 bases, leaving 10 bases between the germline ends. The CDR3 DNA sequence: TGTGCCACCAGTGATGGCAGGGGACACGAGCAGTACTTC. This encodes CATSDGRGHEQYF.

The V gene is TRBV7-8, the J gene TRBJ2-1, with a tentative D call TRBD2 (6 bases). V was clipped by 1 base and J by 4 bases, with 20 bases between them. In germline, CDR1 is SGHVS, CDR2 FQNEAQ. There are 18 residues in the CDR3. The CDR3 spells CASSLGSEIAVPYNEQFF. Written as DNA, the CDR3 is TGTGCCAGCAGCTTAGGAAGTGAGATAGCGGTACCATACAATGAGCAGTTCTTC.

This chain connects TRBV7-3 to TRBJ2-3; the D is unclear. Germline V gene lookup returns CDR1 SGHTA and CDR2 FQGTGA. V shed 5 bases and J shed 6 bases, with 15 bases lying between them. The CDR3 is 14 amino acids. CDR3 protein: CASSTTPSSDTQYF. The CDR3 DNA is TGTGCCAGCAGCACTACCCCCAGTTCGGATACGCAGTATTTT. Combining the CDR3 with reference TRBV7-3 and TRBJ2-3 gives the whole variable domain GAGVSQTPSNKVTEKGKYVELRCDPISGHTALYWYRQSLGQGPEFLIYFQGTGAADDSGLPNDRFFAVRPEGSVSTLKIQRTERGDSAVYLCASSTTPSSDTQYFGPGTRLTVL.

The V and J genes are TRBV6-4 and TRBJ1-2; TRBD1 might be the D (6 bases). The germline gives CDR1 MRHNA, CDR2 SNTAGT. The V and J ends lost 2 bases and 7 bases respectively, with 14 bases between them. The CDR3 extends over 14 amino acids. CDR3 sequence: CASSDLRQAAGYTF. In DNA, the CDR3 is TGTGCCAGCAGTGACCTGCGACAGGCGGCTGGCTACACCTTC.

The chain uses TRBV6-1 and TRBJ2-7, with unresolved D. Trimming left V 6 bases short and J 1 base short, with 13 bases between. Per the germline V gene, CDR1 is MNHNS and CDR2 is SASEGT. The CDR3 totals 14 residues. The CDR3 here is CASREIKTSYEQYF. CDR3 nucleotide sequence: TGTGCCAGCAGGGAAATCAAGACTTCCTACGAGCAGTACTTC.

This clone appeared once. The chain uses TRBV5-4 and TRBJ2-1; D possibly corresponds to TRBD2 (5 bases). The CDR3 is 14 amino acids. V was cut by 0 bases and J by 6 bases, with 10 bases left in between. CDR1 and CDR2 from the germline V gene are SGHNT and YYREEE (reference sequence). Here the CDR3 reads CASSLAGGSNEQFF. For the CDR3, the DNA is TGTGCCAGCAGCTTGGCCGGAGGTTCCAATGAGCAGTTCTTC.

The chain carries TRBV5-1 and TRBJ2-1; D possibly matches TRBD1 or TRBD2 (5 bases each). The germline V gene has CDR1 SGHRS and CDR2 YFSETQ. Trimming stripped 0 bases from V and 7 bases from J, with 8 bases between. CDR3 length: 13 residues. DNA of the CDR3: TGCGCCAGCAGCTTGGGGGGACGGAATGAGCAGTTCTTC. It specifies CASSLGGRNEQFF. Complete variable domain (other parts from reference TRBV5-1 and TRBJ2-1): KAGVTQTPRYLIKTRGQQVTLSCSPISGHRSVSWYQQTPGQGLQFLFEYFSETQRNKGNFPGRFSGRQFSNSRSEMNVSTLELGDSALYLCASSLGGRNEQFFGPGTRLTVL.

The chain is built from TRBV10-1 and TRBJ1-2; TRBD1 matches 9 bases. Trimming cost V 6 bases and J 4 bases; bases outside gene matches: 3. Germline lookup yields CDR1 WNHNN and CDR2 SYGVQD (reference sequence). CDR3 length equals 13 residues. This CDR3 reads CASSPGQGYGYTF. The DNA of the CDR3 is TGCGCCAGCAGCCCGGGACAGGGCTATGGCTACACCTTC.

J is TRBJ1-1 and V is TRBV3-1 (or the pseudogene TRBV3-2); TRBD1 agrees at 9 bases. Germline-derived CDR1 and CDR2 are LGHDT and YNNKEL (reference sequence). J was trimmed by 0 bases and V by 3 bases; bases with no gene match: 5. CDR3 length: 16 amino acids. DNA for the CDR3: TGTGCCAGCAGCCATTGGGGACAGGGAATGAACACTGAAGCTTTCTTT. As protein: CASSHWGQGMNTEAFF.

The J gene is TRBJ1-1, the V gene TRBV6-5; no definite D call. The germline CDR1 and CDR2 sequences are MNHEY and SVGAGI. V lost 6 bases and J lost 0, with 8 bases in between. This CDR3 region has 13 residues. The DNA of the CDR3 is TGTGCCAGCAGGGTAAGTATGAACACTGAAGCTTTCTTT. As protein: CASRVSMNTEAFF.

J is TRBJ2-3 and V is TRBV7-3; 7 bases line up with TRBD2. CDR1 and CDR2 (germline): SGHTA, FQGTGA. V was clipped by 1 base and J by 4 bases; unmatched bases: 11. This CDR3 has 17 amino acids. In nucleotides, the CDR3 is TGTGCCAGCAGCTTAAATGGGGGGGAGAAGGGCCCAGATACGCAGTATTTT. Translation: CASSLNGGEKGPDTQYF.

The chain uses TRBV7-9 and TRBJ1-5, with D possibly matching TRBD1 (6 bases). CDR1 and CDR2 from the germline V gene are SEHNR and FQNEAQ (reference sequence). CDR3 length: 14 residues. V lost 1 base and J 4 bases, leaving 8 bases between the germline ends. This CDR3 reads CASSLDRANQPQHF. CDR3 DNA sequence: TGTGCCAGCAGCTTAGACAGGGCTAATCAGCCCCAGCATTTT.

The CDR3 nucleotides are TGTGCCAGCAGCTACGGGAGCAATCAGCCCCAGCATTTT. This sequence encodes CASSYGSNQPQHF. The V gene is TRBV11-2, the J gene TRBJ1-5, with D unresolved. Germline assignment: CDR1 SGHAT and CDR2 FQNNGV. The V and J ends lost 4 bases and 1 base respectively, with 5 bases between them. CDR3 size: 13 residues.

The rearrangement links TRBV29-1 to TRBJ2-3; unclear D gene. The CDR3 runs 13 residues. With 3 bases removed from V and 5 bases from J, the gap between germline ends came to 12 bases. Germline CDR1 is SQVTM and CDR2 is ANQGSEA. DNA for the CDR3: TGCAGCGTTGAGATTGAGGATATAGATACGCAGTATTTT. Amino acids: CSVEIEDIDTQYF.

This clone occurred once. The V and J genes are TRBV11-3 and TRBJ1-1; no clear D. CDR1 is SGHNT, CDR2 YENEEA, per germline. The CDR3 loop spans 18 amino acids. Trimming stripped 0 bases from V and 2 bases from J, with 19 bases between. The CDR3 sequence: CASSLDTDVGRTNTEAFF. CDR3 nucleotides: TGTGCCAGCAGCTTAGATACGGATGTAGGCAGGACTAACACTGAAGCTTTCTTT.

J is TRBJ2-3 and V is TRBV28; D tentatively fits TRBD1 or TRBD2 (5 bases each). The CDR3 is 15 amino acids. The V gene's germline CDR1 is MDHEN and CDR2 SYDVKM. V shed 5 bases and J shed 3 bases, with 15 bases lying between them. CDR3 DNA sequence: TGTGCCAGCAGTCCCACCGGGACGGAGACAGATACGCAGTATTTT. Amino acids: CASSPTGTETDTQYF.

The CDR3 reads CASSPRLNTEAFF. The CDR3 coding sequence is TGTGCCAGCAGCCCGAGGCTGAACACTGAAGCTTTCTTT. The chain carries TRBV5-5 and TRBJ1-1; no definite D call. The CDR3 is 13 amino acids. Germline values: CDR1 SGHKS, CDR2 YYEKEE (reference sequence). V was trimmed by 4 bases and J by 0 bases, leaving 7 bases between them. The full variable domain, its missing parts supplied by reference TRBV5-5 and TRBJ1-1, is DAGVTQSPTHLIKTRGQQVTLRCSPISGHKSVSWYQQVLGQGPQFIFQYYEKEERGRGNFPDRFSARQFPNYSSELNVNALLLGDSALYLCASSPRLNTEAFFGQGTRLTVV.

The sample holds a few counts of this clone. The gene calls are TRBV3-1 (or the pseudogene TRBV3-2) and TRBJ2-2; 8 nucleotides align to TRBD2. This CDR3 is built from 14 residues. The germline gives CDR1 LGHDT, CDR2 YNNKEL (reference sequence). V dropped 5 bases and J dropped 2; count of bases not matched to a gene: 1. CDR3 nucleotide sequence: TGTGCCAGCAGCACTAGCGGCAACACCGGGGAGCTGTTTTTT. This translates into CASSTSGNTGELFF.

The chain joins TRBV4-3 to TRBJ2-1, with 12 bases fitting TRBD2. CDR1 and CDR2 from the germline V gene are LGHNA and YSLEER. The CDR3 runs to 15 residues. The V segment lost 3 bases and the J segment 5 bases; nucleotides outside the gene matches: 2. The chain's CDR3 is CASSQTSGRDNEQFF. CDR3 DNA sequence: TGCGCCAGCAGCCAGACTAGCGGGAGAGACAATGAGCAGTTCTTC.

CDR3 sequence: CASRAGTFGEQYV. The CDR3 DNA follows: TGTGCCAGCAGGGCCGGGACATTCGGCGAGCAGTACGTC. The J gene is TRBJ2-7, the V gene TRBV2; perhaps TRBD1 as D (6 bases). V was pared by 6 bases and J by 6 bases, with 15 bases between. The V gene's germline CDR1 is SNHLY and CDR2 FYNNEI. This CDR3 spans 13 amino acids.